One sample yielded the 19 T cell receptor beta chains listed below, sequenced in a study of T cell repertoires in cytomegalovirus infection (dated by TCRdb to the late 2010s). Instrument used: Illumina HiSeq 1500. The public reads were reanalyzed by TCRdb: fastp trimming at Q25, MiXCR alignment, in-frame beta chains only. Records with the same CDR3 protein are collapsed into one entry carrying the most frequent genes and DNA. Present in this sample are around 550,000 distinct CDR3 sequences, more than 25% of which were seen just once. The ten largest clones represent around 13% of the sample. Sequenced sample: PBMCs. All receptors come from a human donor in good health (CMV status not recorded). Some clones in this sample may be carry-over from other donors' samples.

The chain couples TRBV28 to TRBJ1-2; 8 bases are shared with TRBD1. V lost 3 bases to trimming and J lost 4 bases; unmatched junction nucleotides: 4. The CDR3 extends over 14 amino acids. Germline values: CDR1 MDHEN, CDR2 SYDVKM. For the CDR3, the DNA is TGTGCCAGCAGTTTCTCAGGGGGCGGCTATGGCTACACCTTC. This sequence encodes CASSFSGGGYGYTF.

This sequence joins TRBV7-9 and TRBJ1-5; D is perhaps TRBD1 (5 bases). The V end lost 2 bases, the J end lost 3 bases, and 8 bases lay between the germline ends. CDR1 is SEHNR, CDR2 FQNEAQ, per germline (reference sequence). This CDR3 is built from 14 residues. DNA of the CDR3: TGTGCCAGCAGCTTATTAGGGACCAATCAGCCCCAGCATTTT. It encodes CASSLLGTNQPQHF.

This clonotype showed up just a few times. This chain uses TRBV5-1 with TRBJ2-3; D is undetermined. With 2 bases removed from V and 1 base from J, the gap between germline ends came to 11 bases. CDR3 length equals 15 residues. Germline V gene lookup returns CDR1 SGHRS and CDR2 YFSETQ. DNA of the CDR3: TGCGCCAGCAGCTTCCGCGATGCCCGCACAGATACGCAGTATTTT. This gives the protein CASSFRDARTDTQYF.

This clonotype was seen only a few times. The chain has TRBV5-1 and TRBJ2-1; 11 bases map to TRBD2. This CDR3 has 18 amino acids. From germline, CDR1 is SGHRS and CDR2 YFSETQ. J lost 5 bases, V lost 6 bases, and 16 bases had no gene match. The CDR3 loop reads CASTPIDSGRGWDNEQFF. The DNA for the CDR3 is TGCGCCAGCACCCCGATTGATAGCGGGAGGGGTTGGGACAATGAGCAGTTCTTC.

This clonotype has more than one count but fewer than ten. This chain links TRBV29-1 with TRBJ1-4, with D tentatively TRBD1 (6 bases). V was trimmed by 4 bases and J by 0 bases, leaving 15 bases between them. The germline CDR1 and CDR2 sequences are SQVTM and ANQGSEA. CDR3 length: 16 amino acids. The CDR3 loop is CSVGGGRGATNEKLFF. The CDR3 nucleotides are TGCAGCGTTGGAGGGGGTAGGGGGGCAACTAATGAAAAACTGTTTTTT.

The CDR3 region has the DNA TGCGCCAGCAGCCTCCTCCGGGACAGGGTAGATGAAAAACTGTTTTTT. This gives the protein CASSLLRDRVDEKLFF. The J gene is TRBJ1-4, the V gene TRBV4-3; 9 positions match TRBD1. This CDR3 comprises 16 residues. The germline V gene encodes CDR1 LGHNA and CDR2 YSLEER. The trim removed 4 bases at V and 6 bases at J, leaving 9 bases unmatched.

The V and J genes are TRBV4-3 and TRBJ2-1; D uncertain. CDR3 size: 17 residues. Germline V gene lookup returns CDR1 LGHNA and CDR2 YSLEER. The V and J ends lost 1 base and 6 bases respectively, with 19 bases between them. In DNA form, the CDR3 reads TGCGCCAGCAGCCAAGCCCGCAGAGGTTTCGCCAGCAATGAGCAGTTCTTC. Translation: CASSQARRGFASNEQFF.

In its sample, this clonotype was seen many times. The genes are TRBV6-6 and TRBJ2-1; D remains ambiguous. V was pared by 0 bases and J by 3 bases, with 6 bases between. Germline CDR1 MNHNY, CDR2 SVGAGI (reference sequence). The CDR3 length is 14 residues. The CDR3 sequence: CASSYSRVYNEQFF. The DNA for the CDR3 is TGTGCCAGCAGTTACTCTAGGGTCTACAATGAGCAGTTCTTC.

The CDR3 region has the DNA TGCAGTGCTAGAGAGAGGGGCGAGCAGTTCTTC. This translates into CSARERGEQFF. The rearrangement links TRBV20-1 to TRBJ2-1; D could derive from TRBD1 or TRBD2 (5 bases each). Germline-derived CDR1 and CDR2 are DFQATT and SNEGSKA (reference sequence). This CDR3 comprises 11 residues. Trimming cost V 0 bases and J 10 bases, with 7 bases left between them.

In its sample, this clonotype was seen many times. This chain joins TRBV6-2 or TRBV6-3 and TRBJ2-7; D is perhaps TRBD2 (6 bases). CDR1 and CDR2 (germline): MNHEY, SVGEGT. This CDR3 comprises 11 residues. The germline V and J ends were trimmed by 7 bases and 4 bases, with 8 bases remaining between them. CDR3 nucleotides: TGTGCCAGCAAGGCGGGATACGAGCAGTACGTC. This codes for CASKAGYEQYV.

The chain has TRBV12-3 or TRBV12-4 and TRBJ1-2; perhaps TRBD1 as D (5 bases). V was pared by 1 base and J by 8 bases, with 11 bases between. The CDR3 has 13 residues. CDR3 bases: TGTGCCAGCAGTTTAGGGGACCTGCGGGGCTACACCTTC. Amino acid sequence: CASSLGDLRGYTF.

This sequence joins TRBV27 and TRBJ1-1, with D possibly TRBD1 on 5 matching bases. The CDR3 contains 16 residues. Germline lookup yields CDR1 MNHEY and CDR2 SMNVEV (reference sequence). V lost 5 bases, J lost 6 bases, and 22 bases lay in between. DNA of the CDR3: TGTGCCAGCAGTACCATTGGAAGACGGGGCAGCCCTGAAGCTTTCTTT. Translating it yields CASSTIGRRGSPEAFF.

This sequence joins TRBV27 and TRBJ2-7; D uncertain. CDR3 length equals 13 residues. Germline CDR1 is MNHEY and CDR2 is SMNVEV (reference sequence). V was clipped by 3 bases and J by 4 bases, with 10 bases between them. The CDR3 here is CASSLSPLYEQYF. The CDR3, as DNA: TGTGCCAGCAGTTTGTCCCCTCTATACGAGCAGTACTTC.

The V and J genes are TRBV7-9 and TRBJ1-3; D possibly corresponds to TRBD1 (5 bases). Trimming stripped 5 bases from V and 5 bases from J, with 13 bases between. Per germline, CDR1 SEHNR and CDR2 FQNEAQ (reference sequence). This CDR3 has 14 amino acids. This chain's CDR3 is CASSPPGVRNTIYF. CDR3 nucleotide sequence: TGTGCCAGCAGCCCACCGGGGGTGAGAAACACCATATATTTT.

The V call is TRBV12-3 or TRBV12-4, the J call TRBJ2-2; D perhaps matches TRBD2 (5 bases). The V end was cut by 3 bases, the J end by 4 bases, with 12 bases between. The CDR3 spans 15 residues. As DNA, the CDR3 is TGTGCCAGCAGTTTCGGTGCGGGTGGCACCGGGGAGCTGTTTTTT. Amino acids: CASSFGAGGTGELFF.

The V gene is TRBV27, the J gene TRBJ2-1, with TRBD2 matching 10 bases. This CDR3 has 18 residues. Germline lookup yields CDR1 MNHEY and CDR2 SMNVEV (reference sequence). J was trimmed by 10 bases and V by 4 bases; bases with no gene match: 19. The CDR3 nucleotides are TGTGCCAGCAGTTCACCTTATCAACCGGGACTAGCGACTTCCGAGCAGTTCTTC. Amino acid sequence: CASSSPYQPGLATSEQFF.

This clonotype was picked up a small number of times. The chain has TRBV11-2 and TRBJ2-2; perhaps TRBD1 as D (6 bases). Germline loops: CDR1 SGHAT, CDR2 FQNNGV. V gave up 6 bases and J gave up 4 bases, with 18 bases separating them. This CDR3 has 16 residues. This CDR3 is CASRQPKTGVTGELFF. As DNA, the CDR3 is TGTGCCAGCAGACAACCCAAGACAGGTGTCACCGGGGAGCTGTTTTTT.

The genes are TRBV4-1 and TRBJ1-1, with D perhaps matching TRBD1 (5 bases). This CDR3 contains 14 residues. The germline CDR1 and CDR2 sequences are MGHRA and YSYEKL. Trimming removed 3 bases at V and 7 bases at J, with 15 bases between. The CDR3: CASSHPQGPYEAFF. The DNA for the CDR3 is TGCGCCAGCAGCCATCCGCAGGGCCCCTATGAAGCTTTCTTT.

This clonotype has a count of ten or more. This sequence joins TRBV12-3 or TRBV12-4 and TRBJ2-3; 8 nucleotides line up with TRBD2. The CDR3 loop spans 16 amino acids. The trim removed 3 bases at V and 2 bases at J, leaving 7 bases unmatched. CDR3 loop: CASSFYRGRNTDTQYF. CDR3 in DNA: TGTGCCAGCAGTTTTTATCGCGGGAGGAACACAGATACGCAGTATTTT.